This T cell receptor (beta chain) was observed in a study of blood T cells in healthy people across ages. A J-beta primer mix and a sample-barcoded 5' primer were used in a second PCR of about 6 to 12 cycles. One entry per CDR3 protein, called by TCRdb with MiXCR from the 5' RACE reads. The sample carries about 1.6 million distinct CDR3 sequences, 30% to 35% recorded once. The CDR3 length is 14 residues. Trimming removed 4 bases from V and 7 bases from J, with 15 bases in between. From germline, CDR1 is SGDLS and CDR2 YYNGEE. The receptor's source is a young woman in good health. The gene calls are TRBV9 and TRBJ2-1, with D unresolved. Material: blood. The chain's CDR3 is CASSPAQPRNEQFF. In nucleotides, the CDR3 is TGTGCCAGCAGCCCGGCCCAACCGCGTAATGAGCAGTTCTTC. The variable domain in full, completed from reference TRBV9 and TRBJ2-1, reads DSGVTQTPKHLITATGQRVTLRCSPRSGDLSVYWYQQSLDQGLQFLIQYYNGEERAKGNILERFSAQQFPDLHSELNLSSLELGDSALYFCASSPAQPRNEQFFGPGTRLTVL.